Each of the 32 T cell receptor beta chains below was sequenced from the same sample in a study of technical replicates of blood from a handful of donors. Clones were sequenced by immunoSEQ multiplex PCR, and TCRdb holds only the in-frame ones, with some missing. The sample lists fewer than 85,000 clones; roughly 94% were seen once. Sequenced sample: T cells isolated from PBMCs. These receptors were taken from a human donor in good health.

This clone was detected once. The V call is TRBV30, the J call TRBJ1-4; D gene ambiguous. CDR3 size: 14 residues. Germline V gene lookup returns CDR1 GTSNPN and CDR2 SVGIG (reference sequence). Between the trimmed V and J ends, which lost 0 bases and 7 bases, there was a span of 12 bases. CDR3 protein: CAWSVTPAGEKLFF. DNA of the CDR3: TGTGCCTGGAGTGTTACCCCGGCAGGTGAAAAACTGTTTTTT.

The chain is built from TRBV11-2 and TRBJ1-1, with 7 positions matching TRBD1. After removal of 5 bases from V and 3 bases from J, the junction contained 12 bases not matched to a gene. The CDR3 loop spans 16 amino acids. Germline V gene data show CDR1 as SGHAT and CDR2 as FQNNGV. CDR3 in amino acids: CASSPRWQGVYTEAFF. CDR3 nucleotide sequence: TGTGCCAGCAGCCCCCGGTGGCAGGGGGTTTACACTGAAGCTTTCTTT.

V usage is TRBV5-4 and J usage is TRBJ1-2; 8 nucleotides line up with TRBD1. V lost 0 bases and J lost 8; bases outside the gene matches: 12. There are 16 residues in the CDR3. Per germline, CDR1 SGHNT and CDR2 YYREEE (reference sequence). CDR3 DNA sequence: TGTGCCAGCAGCTTGGAGATGGACAGGGAGATAGAAGGCTACACCTTC. Its translation: CASSLEMDREIEGYTF.

J is TRBJ1-4 and V is TRBV5-1, with 8 bases fitting TRBD1. Germline values: CDR1 SGHRS, CDR2 YFSETQ. V gave up 6 bases and J gave up 8 bases; unmatched junction bases: 15. The CDR3 is 16 amino acids. CDR3 sequence reads: CASTTAPQGAGEKLFF. The CDR3 region has the DNA TGCGCCAGCACGACCGCACCGCAGGGGGCTGGAGAAAAACTGTTTTTT.

The chain is built from TRBV4-1 and TRBJ2-1; 10 nucleotides line up with TRBD1. Germline CDR1 MGHRA, CDR2 YSYEKL. This CDR3 comprises 16 residues. V shed 4 bases, J shed 9 bases, and the junction held 12 bases outside the gene matches. CDR3 nucleotides: TGCGCCAGCAGCCGGGGACGGACAGGGGGAACCGGTGAGCAGTTCTTC. This encodes CASSRGRTGGTGEQFF.

The chain recombines TRBV15 with TRBJ2-3; possibly TRBD2 for D (5 bases). Germline V gene sequence: CDR1 LNHNV, CDR2 YYDKDF (reference sequence). V shed 3 bases and J shed 4 bases, with 23 bases lying between them. This CDR3 is 18 amino acids long. The CDR3 nucleotides read TGTGCCACCAGCAGGAGAGATCTCGGGGAACTGGGCGCAGATACGCAGTATTTT. Its protein product is CATSRRDLGELGADTQYF.

The chain recombines TRBV5-4 with TRBJ2-1; D gene unclear. V was cut by 8 bases and J by 1 base, with 4 bases left in between. The CDR3 runs to 11 residues. Germline V CDR1 and CDR2: SGHNT, YYREEE (reference sequence). CDR3 in amino acids: CASQSYNEQFF. CDR3 sequence (DNA): TGTGCCAGTCAATCCTACAATGAGCAGTTCTTC.

The CDR3 nucleotides read TGCGCCAGCAGCCCTCAGGGGGGAAGTTACAATGAGCAGTTCTTC. It is translated as CASSPQGGSYNEQFF. The chain combines TRBV5-1 with TRBJ2-1; a possible D gene is TRBD1 (7 bases). The length of the CDR3 is 15 residues. Trimming pared 4 bases from V and 4 bases from J, leaving 15 bases between. The germline V gene has CDR1 SGHRS and CDR2 YFSETQ. Full variable domain (missing parts from reference TRBV5-1 and TRBJ2-1): KAGVTQTPRYLIKTRGQQVTLSCSPISGHRSVSWYQQTPGQGLQFLFEYFSETQRNKGNFPGRFSGRQFSNSRSEMNVSTLELGDSALYLCASSPQGGSYNEQFFGPGTRLTVL.

This chain uses TRBV27 with TRBJ2-3; 7 positions agree with TRBD2. The length of the CDR3 is 15 residues. V shed 3 bases, J shed 4 bases, and the junction held 7 bases outside the gene matches. Germline CDR1 MNHEY, CDR2 SMNVEV (reference sequence). CDR3 coding DNA: TGTGCCAGCAGTTTTGCCGGGAGGAAGGCAGATACGCAGTATTTT. Translation gives CASSFAGRKADTQYF.

The chain combines TRBV7-2 with TRBJ2-7, with 8 bases lining up with TRBD1. Germline-derived CDR1 and CDR2 are SGHTA and FQGNSA. Trimming cost V 8 bases and J 3 bases; bases outside gene matches: 9. This CDR3 has 14 amino acids. The CDR3 DNA follows: TGTGCCAGCGCCCCGGGGACAGGAGTCTACGAGCAGTACTTC. Its translation is CASAPGTGVYEQYF.

This clone is a singleton in its sample. The genes are TRBV2 and TRBJ1-2; perhaps TRBD1 as D (6 bases). The CDR3 runs to 13 residues. V dropped 7 bases and J dropped 1 base, with 10 bases sitting between them. Per germline, CDR1 SNHLY and CDR2 FYNNEI. The CDR3 protein is CASTLQGNYGYTF. As DNA, the CDR3 is TGTGCCAGCACTCTACAGGGTAACTATGGCTACACCTTC.

V and J are TRBV29-1 and TRBJ2-5, with 11 bases matching TRBD1. Trimming at V came to 6 bases and at J to 3 bases, leaving 6 bases not matched to a gene. Looked up from germline, CDR1 is SQVTM and CDR2 is ANQGSEA. The CDR3 has 14 residues. The CDR3 coding sequence is TGCAGCGTACCCGGACAGGGGGCTGAAGAGACCCAGTACTTC. This translates into CSVPGQGAEETQYF.

V usage is TRBV9 and J usage is TRBJ2-2; a weak D match, TRBD2 (6 bases). The CDR3 is 16 amino acids. V dropped 3 bases and J dropped 4 bases, with 16 bases sitting between them. The germline CDR1 and CDR2 sequences are SGDLS and YYNGEE. CDR3 residues: CASSEHPGAGTGELFF. The CDR3 DNA is TGTGCCAGCAGCGAGCACCCCGGAGCGGGCACCGGGGAGCTGTTTTTT.

The chain uses TRBV4-1 and TRBJ2-3, with D possibly TRBD1 on 6 matching bases. This CDR3 spans 18 amino acids. Germline V gives CDR1 MGHRA, CDR2 YSYEKL. V shed 1 base and J shed 0 bases, with 17 bases lying between them. CDR3 coding DNA: TGCGCCAGCAGCCAAGTCCGCTCTACAGGGACGAGCACAGATACGCAGTATTTT. Protein sequence: CASSQVRSTGTSTDTQYF.

This clone was counted once. This chain connects TRBV5-4 to TRBJ2-7; 10 nucleotides match TRBD2. Germline V gene data show CDR1 as SGHNT and CDR2 as YYREEE (reference sequence). J was trimmed by 6 bases and V by 1 base; bases with no gene match: 7. This CDR3 spans 15 amino acids. The CDR3 DNA is TGTGCCAGCAGCTTGTTGCTAGCGGGAGAATCCGAGCAGTACTTC. This codes for CASSLLLAGESEQYF.

The V call is TRBV13, the J call TRBJ1-2; D unclear. The CDR3 contains 14 residues. Between the trimmed V and J ends, which lost 5 bases and 0 bases, there was a span of 10 bases. Germline V gives CDR1 PRHDT, CDR2 FYEKMQ (reference sequence). CDR3 amino acids: CASSPREANYGYTF. In nucleotides, the CDR3 is TGTGCCAGCAGCCCCCGAGAAGCTAACTATGGCTACACCTTC.

CDR3 DNA sequence: TGCGCCAGCAGCCATTCCGCGGGGCGCACAGATACGCAGTATTTT. Translated, it gives CASSHSAGRTDTQYF. The chain links TRBV4-1 to TRBJ2-3; D might be TRBD2 (6 bases). The CDR3 is 15 residues long. CDR1 and CDR2 from the germline V gene are MGHRA and YSYEKL. Trimming took 3 bases from V and 1 from J, leaving 11 bases between them.

The chain has TRBV27 and TRBJ2-4, with D possibly matching TRBD1 (6 bases). Germline V gene data show CDR1 as MNHEY and CDR2 as SMNVEV (reference sequence). Deletions cut 0 bases from V and 8 bases from J, with 14 bases between. This CDR3 has 15 residues. The CDR3 region is CASSLSLGGEDIQYF. CDR3 DNA sequence: TGTGCCAGCAGTTTATCGCTAGGGGGAGAGGACATTCAGTACTTC.

This sequence joins TRBV7-9 and TRBJ1-3; 10 bases align to TRBD1. With V trimmed by 11 bases and J by 4 bases, 11 bases remained unmatched. This CDR3 spans 15 amino acids. Germline CDR1 SEHNR, CDR2 FQNEAQ (reference sequence). CDR3 DNA sequence: TGTGCCGGGGGACAGGGGCTAAGTTTCGGAAACACCATATATTTT. Translated, it gives CAGGQGLSFGNTIYF.

The rearrangement joins TRBV29-1 to TRBJ1-1; no definite D call. This CDR3 contains 14 residues. V was pared by 6 bases and J by 1 base, with 15 bases between. Per germline, CDR1 SQVTM and CDR2 ANQGSEA. The CDR3 DNA follows: TGCAGCGTCGCGGGGAGCGTAGGGAACACTGAAGCTTTCTTT. Translating it yields CSVAGSVGNTEAFF.

The chain is built from TRBV5-1 and TRBJ2-7, with a weak D call TRBD2 (6 bases). The CDR3 totals 17 residues. The germline V gene has CDR1 SGHRS and CDR2 YFSETQ. The V end was cut by 4 bases, the J end by 3 bases, with 23 bases between. CDR3 sequence: CASSLGTPPGFNYEQYF. CDR3 DNA sequence: TGCGCCAGCAGCCTAGGGACTCCACCGGGCTTTAACTACGAGCAGTACTTC.

CDR3 residues: CASSLQAQETQYF. The DNA of the CDR3 is TGCGCCAGCAGCTTGCAGGCCCAAGAGACCCAGTACTTC. V is TRBV5-1 and J is TRBJ2-5; D remains unclear. Germline CDR1 SGHRS, CDR2 YFSETQ. Trimming cost V 1 base and J 1 base, with 5 bases left between them. CDR3 length: 13 residues.

The chain has TRBV28 and TRBJ1-1; 7 bases match TRBD1. Germline CDR1 is MDHEN and CDR2 is SYDVKM. The length of the CDR3 is 13 residues. Trimming at V came to 3 bases and at J to 8 bases, leaving 6 bases not matched to a gene. The chain's CDR3 is CASSFRDSVEAFF. The CDR3 DNA is TGTGCCAGCAGTTTCCGGGACAGTGTAGAAGCTTTCTTT.

CDR3 loop: CASSLYGGSRFEQYF. The CDR3 DNA reads TGTGCCAGCAGTTTATATGGCGGGAGTAGATTCGAGCAGTACTTC. This chain links TRBV27 with TRBJ2-7, with 7 bases fitting TRBD2. Germline CDR1 reads MNHEY; CDR2 reads SMNVEV (reference sequence). The CDR3 sequence is 15 residues long. Trimming removed 1 base from V and 6 bases from J; junction bases left unmatched: 9.

The rearrangement joins TRBV6-1 to TRBJ2-7, with D perhaps matching TRBD2 (5 bases). CDR1 and CDR2 (germline): MNHNS, SASEGT. The V end was cut by 6 bases, the J end by 0 bases, with 12 bases between. The CDR3 runs to 14 residues. This chain's CDR3 is CASRAPGSSYEQYF. DNA of the CDR3: TGTGCCAGCAGGGCGCCTGGGAGCTCCTACGAGCAGTACTTC.

This chain uses TRBV7-8 with TRBJ2-1; 16 bases are a match to TRBD2. The CDR3 is made up of 20 amino acids. Germline-derived CDR1 and CDR2 are SGHVS and FQNEAQ. V was clipped by 5 bases and J by 2 bases; unmatched bases: 12. Here the CDR3 reads CASSNYGTSGGAGPYNEQFF. CDR3 bases: TGTGCCAGCAGCAACTACGGGACTAGCGGGGGGGCTGGCCCCTACAATGAGCAGTTCTTC.

The chain links TRBV2 to TRBJ2-1, with TRBD2 identical over 11 bases. CDR1 is SNHLY and CDR2 is FYNNEI in the germline V gene. The CDR3 loop spans 15 amino acids. The J segment lost 6 bases and the V segment lost 3 bases, leaving 4 bases of the junction unmatched. The CDR3 sequence is CASSELAGGLNEQFF. The DNA of the CDR3 is TGTGCCAGCAGTGAGTTAGCGGGGGGGCTCAATGAGCAGTTCTTC.

The chain couples TRBV7-3 to TRBJ1-2, with 8 bases identical to TRBD1. CDR1 and CDR2 (germline): SGHTA, FQGTGA. V was pared by 3 bases and J by 6 bases, with 3 bases of the junction left unmatched. The CDR3 has 13 amino acids. In DNA form, the CDR3 reads TGTGCCAGCAGCTTCACAGGGGGTGATGGCTACACCTTC. It encodes CASSFTGGDGYTF.

This chain links TRBV9 with TRBJ2-5; 8 nucleotides line up with TRBD1. V dropped 3 bases and J dropped 1; count of bases not matched to a gene: 11. This CDR3 is 17 amino acids long. Germline CDR1 reads SGDLS; CDR2 reads YYNGEE. The CDR3 reads CASSEIEQGDPQETQYF. The CDR3 region has the DNA TGTGCCAGCAGCGAGATCGAACAGGGGGACCCCCAAGAGACCCAGTACTTC.

The chain employs TRBV6-4 and TRBJ2-2; D not resolved. CDR3 length: 14 amino acids. CDR1 is MRHNA and CDR2 is SNTAGT in the germline V gene. The germline V and J ends were trimmed by 10 bases and 3 bases, with 15 bases remaining between them. CDR3 in DNA: TGTGCCACCCGCAGCAGGTCGGACACCGGGGAGCTGTTTTTT. Protein product: CATRSRSDTGELFF.

J is TRBJ2-3 and V is TRBV7-2; 8 bases align to TRBD2. Per germline, CDR1 SGHTA and CDR2 FQGNSA. There are 15 residues in the CDR3. V was pared by 8 bases and J by 1 base, with 8 bases of the junction left unmatched. In nucleotides, the CDR3 is TGTGCCAGCCTTACCCCAGCGGGAGGCACAGATACGCAGTATTTT. Protein sequence: CASLTPAGGTDTQYF.

The gene calls are TRBV19 and TRBJ2-4; no clear D. Germline V gives CDR1 LNHDA, CDR2 SQIVND (reference sequence). Trimming shortened V by 4 bases and J by 0 bases, and 7 bases separated the two germline ends. This CDR3 has 14 residues. In DNA, the CDR3 is TGTGCCAGTAGTAATAGAACAGCCAAAAACATTCAGTACTTC. Translating it yields CASSNRTAKNIQYF.